This T cell receptor beta chain was captured in a study of T cells after yellow fever vaccination. Study outcomes and limitations: Contaminating bulk clonotypes could be abundant in FACS-sorted repertoires. Post-booster samples contained most primary-vaccination clones (more than 95% CD4, around 89% CD8).

Germline CDR1 and CDR2: SGHAT and FQNNGV. The germline V and J ends were trimmed by 0 bases and 9 bases, with 6 bases remaining between them. The length of the CDR3 is 13 residues. A single record per CDR3 protein comes from TCRdb applying MiXCR to the 5' RACE reads. The sample includes a few hundred thousand distinct CDR3 sequences, over 15% of them seen just once. This clonotype was counted at least ten times. Its antigen is as yet unknown. The receptor comes from a man in his late teens or twenties who received the YFV17D yellow fever vaccine. The sample consisted of PBMCs, taken before the yellow fever booster vaccination. The chain employs TRBV11-2 and TRBJ1-6; no reliable D call. The CDR3 nucleotides are TGTGCCAGCAGCTTAGATCGTGGTTCACCCCTCCACTTT. Its translation: CASSLDRGSPLHF.